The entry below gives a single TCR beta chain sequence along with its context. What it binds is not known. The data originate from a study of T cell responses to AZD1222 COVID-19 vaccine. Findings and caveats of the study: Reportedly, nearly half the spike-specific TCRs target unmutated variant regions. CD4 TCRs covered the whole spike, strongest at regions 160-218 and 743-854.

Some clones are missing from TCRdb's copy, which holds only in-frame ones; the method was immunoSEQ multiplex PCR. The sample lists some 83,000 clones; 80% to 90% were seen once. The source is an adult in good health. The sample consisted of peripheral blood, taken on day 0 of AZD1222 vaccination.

CDR3 sequence: CASSPRSTGLEGYTF. As DNA, the CDR3 is TGTGCCAGCTCACCCCGATCGACAGGGTTGGAGGGCTACACCTTC. The gene calls are TRBV18 and TRBJ1-2; 7 positions agree with TRBD1. After removal of 3 bases from V and 8 bases from J, the junction contained 12 bases not matched to a gene. The CDR3 extends over 15 amino acids. CDR1 and CDR2 (germline): KGHSH, LQKENI.